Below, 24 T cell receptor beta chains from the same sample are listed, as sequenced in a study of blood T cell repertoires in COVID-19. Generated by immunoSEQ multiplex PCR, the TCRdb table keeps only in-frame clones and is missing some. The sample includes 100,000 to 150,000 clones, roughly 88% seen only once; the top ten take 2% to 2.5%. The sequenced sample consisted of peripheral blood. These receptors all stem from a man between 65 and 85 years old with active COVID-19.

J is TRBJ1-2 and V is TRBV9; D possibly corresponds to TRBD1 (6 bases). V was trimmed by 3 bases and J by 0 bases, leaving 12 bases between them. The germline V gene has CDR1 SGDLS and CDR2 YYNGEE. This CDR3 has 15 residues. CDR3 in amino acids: CASSAWTEANYGYTF. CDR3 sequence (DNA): TGTGCCAGCAGCGCTTGGACAGAAGCTAACTATGGCTACACCTTC.

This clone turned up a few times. The CDR3 DNA reads as TGTGTGTGCGGAGTTAACTATGGCTACACCTTC. This gives the protein CVCGVNYGYTF. This rearrangement joins TRBV28 to TRBJ1-2; D unresolved. Germline loops: CDR1 MDHEN, CDR2 SYDVKM. This CDR3 is 11 amino acids long.

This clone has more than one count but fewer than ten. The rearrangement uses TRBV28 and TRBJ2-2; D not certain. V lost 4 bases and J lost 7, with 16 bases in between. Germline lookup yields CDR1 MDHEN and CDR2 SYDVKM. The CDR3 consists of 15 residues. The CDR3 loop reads CASSSLNKVVGELFF. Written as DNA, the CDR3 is TGTGCCAGCAGTTCCTTGAATAAAGTAGTCGGGGAGCTGTTTTTT.

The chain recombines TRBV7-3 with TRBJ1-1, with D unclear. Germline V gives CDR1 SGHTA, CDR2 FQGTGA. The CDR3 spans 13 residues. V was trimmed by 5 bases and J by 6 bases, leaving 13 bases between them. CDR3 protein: CASSPSVGAEAFF. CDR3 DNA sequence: TGTGCCAGCAGCCCCTCTGTGGGAGCTGAAGCTTTCTTT.

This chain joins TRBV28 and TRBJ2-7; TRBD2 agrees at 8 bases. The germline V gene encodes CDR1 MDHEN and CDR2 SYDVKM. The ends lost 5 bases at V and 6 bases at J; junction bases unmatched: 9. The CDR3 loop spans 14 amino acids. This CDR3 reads CASSPPPGGGEQYF. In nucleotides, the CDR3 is TGTGCCAGCAGTCCCCCACCCGGGGGGGGCGAGCAGTACTTC.

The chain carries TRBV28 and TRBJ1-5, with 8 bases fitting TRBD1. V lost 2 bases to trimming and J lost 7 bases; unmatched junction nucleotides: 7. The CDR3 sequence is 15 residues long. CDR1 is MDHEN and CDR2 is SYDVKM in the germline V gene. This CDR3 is CASSLRRTGRQPQHF. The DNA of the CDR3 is TGTGCCAGCAGTTTACGTAGGACAGGGAGACAGCCCCAGCATTTT.

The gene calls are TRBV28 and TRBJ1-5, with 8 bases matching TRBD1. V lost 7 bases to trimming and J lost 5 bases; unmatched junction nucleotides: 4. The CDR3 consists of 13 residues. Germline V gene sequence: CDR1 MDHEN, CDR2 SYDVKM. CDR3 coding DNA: TGTGCCAGCAAGGACAGGGTCTATCAGCCCCAGCATTTT. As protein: CASKDRVYQPQHF.

As DNA, the CDR3 is TGTGCCAGCACCGAGGGGGATCAAGAGACCCAGTACTTC. This translates into CASTEGDQETQYF. The V and J genes are TRBV6-6 and TRBJ2-5; a weak D match, TRBD1 (6 bases). Trimming took 7 bases from V and 2 from J, leaving 11 bases between them. The germline V gene has CDR1 MNHNY and CDR2 SVGAGI (reference sequence). This CDR3 is 13 amino acids long.

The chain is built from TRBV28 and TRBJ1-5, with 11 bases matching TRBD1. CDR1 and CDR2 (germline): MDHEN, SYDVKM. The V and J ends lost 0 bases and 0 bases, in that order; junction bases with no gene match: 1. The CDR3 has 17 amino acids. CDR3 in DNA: TGTGCCAGCAGTTTATGGGGACAGGGGGATAGCAATCAGCCCCAGCATTTT. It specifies CASSLWGQGDSNQPQHF.

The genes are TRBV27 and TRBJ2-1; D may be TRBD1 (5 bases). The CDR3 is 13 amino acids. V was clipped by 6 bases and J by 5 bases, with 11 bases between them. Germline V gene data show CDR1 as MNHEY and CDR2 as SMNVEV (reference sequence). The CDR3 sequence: CASRKQVNNEQFF. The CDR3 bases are TGTGCCAGCAGGAAACAGGTTAACAATGAGCAGTTCTTC.

CDR3 nucleotides: TGTGCCAGCAGGATAGACAGGGATTTGGCCGGGGAGCTGTTTTTT. Encoded protein: CASRIDRDLAGELFF. The chain couples TRBV6-5 to TRBJ2-2; TRBD1 agrees at 7 bases. The CDR3 is 15 amino acids. Germline CDR1 is MNHEY and CDR2 is SVGAGI. V was pared by 6 bases and J by 6 bases, with 10 bases of the junction left unmatched.

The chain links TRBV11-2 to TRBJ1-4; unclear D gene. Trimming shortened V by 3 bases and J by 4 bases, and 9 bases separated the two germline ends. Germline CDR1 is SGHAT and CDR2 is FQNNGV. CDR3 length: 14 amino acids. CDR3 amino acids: CASSFSGFNEKLFF. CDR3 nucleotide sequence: TGTGCCAGCAGCTTCTCAGGATTTAATGAAAAACTGTTTTTT.

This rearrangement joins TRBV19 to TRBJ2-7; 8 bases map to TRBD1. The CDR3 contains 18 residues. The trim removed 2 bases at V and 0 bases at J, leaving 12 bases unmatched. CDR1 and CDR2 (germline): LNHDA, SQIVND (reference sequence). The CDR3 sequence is CASSIRGSGGRSSYEQYF. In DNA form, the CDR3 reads TGTGCCAGTAGTATACGGGGGTCAGGGGGCAGGAGCTCCTACGAGCAGTACTTC.

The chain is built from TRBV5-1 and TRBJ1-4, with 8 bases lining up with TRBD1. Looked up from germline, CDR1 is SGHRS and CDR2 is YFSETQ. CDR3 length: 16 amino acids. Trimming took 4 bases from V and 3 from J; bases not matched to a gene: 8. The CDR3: CASSTQGGSANEKLFF. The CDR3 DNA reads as TGCGCCAGCAGCACACAGGGGGGGTCGGCTAATGAAAAACTGTTTTTT.

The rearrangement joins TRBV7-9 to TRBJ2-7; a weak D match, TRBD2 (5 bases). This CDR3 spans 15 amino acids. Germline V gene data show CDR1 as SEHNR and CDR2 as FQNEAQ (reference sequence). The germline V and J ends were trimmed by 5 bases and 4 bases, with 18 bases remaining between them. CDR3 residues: CASSPVRESGYEQYF. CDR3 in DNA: TGTGCCAGCAGCCCAGTTAGAGAATCGGGGTACGAGCAGTACTTC.

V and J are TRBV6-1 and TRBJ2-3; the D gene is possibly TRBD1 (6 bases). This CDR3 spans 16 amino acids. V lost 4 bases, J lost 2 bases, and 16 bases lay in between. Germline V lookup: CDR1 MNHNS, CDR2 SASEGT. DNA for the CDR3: TGTGCCAGCAGTGTGCTTCTGACAGGAGACACAGATACGCAGTATTTT. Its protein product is CASSVLLTGDTDTQYF.

CDR3 sequence reads: CARGAGVGSYEQYF. CDR3 DNA sequence: TGTGCCCGCGGGGCGGGGGTGGGATCCTACGAGCAGTACTTC. This chain uses TRBV11-2 with TRBJ2-7, with 7 bases fitting TRBD2. Looked up from germline, CDR1 is SGHAT and CDR2 is FQNNGV. Trimming cost V 11 bases and J 1 base; bases outside gene matches: 11. The CDR3 consists of 14 residues.

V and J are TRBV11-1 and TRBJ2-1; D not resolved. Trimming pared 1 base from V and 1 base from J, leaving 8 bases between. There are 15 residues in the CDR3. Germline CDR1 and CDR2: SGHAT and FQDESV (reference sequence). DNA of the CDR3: TGTGCCAGCAGCTTAGGAGCGTTGTCCTACAATGAGCAGTTCTTC. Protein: CASSLGALSYNEQFF. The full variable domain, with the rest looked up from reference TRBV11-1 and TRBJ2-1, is EAEVAQSPRYKITEKSQAVAFWCDPISGHATLYWYRQILGQGPELLVQFQDESVVDDSQLPKDRFSAERLKGVDSTLKIQPAELGDSAMYLCASSLGALSYNEQFFGPGTRLTVL.

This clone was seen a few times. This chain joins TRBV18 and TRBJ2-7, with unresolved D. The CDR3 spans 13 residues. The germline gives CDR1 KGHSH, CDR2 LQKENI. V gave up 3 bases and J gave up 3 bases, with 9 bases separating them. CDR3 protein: CASSPSRHYEQYF. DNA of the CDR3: TGTGCCAGCTCACCTTCCAGACACTACGAGCAGTACTTC. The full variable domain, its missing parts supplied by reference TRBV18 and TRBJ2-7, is NAGVMQNPRHLVRRRGQEARLRCSPMKGHSHVYWYRQLPEEGLKFMVYLQKENIIDESGMPKERFSAEFPKEGPSILRIQQVVRGDSAAYFCASSPSRHYEQYFGPGTRLTVT.

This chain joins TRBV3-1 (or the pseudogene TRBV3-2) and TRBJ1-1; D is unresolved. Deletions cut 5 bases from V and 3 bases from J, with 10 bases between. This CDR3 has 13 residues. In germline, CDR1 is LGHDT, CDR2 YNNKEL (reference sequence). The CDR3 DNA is TGTGCCAGCAGCTCTAGTGAGGACACTGAAGCTTTCTTT. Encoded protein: CASSSSEDTEAFF.

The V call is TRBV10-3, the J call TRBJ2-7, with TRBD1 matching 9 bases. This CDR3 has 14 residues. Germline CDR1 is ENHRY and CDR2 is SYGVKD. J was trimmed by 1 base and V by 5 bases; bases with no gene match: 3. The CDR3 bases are TGTGCCATCAGTCGGACAGGGGAGTCCTACGAGCAGTACTTC. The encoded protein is CAISRTGESYEQYF.

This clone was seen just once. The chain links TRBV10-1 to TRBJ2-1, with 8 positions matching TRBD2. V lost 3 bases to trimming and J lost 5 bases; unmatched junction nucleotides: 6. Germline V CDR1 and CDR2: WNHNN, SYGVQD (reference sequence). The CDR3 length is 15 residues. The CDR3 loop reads CASSDPSGRDNEQFF. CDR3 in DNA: TGCGCCAGCAGTGACCCCAGCGGGAGAGACAATGAGCAGTTCTTC.

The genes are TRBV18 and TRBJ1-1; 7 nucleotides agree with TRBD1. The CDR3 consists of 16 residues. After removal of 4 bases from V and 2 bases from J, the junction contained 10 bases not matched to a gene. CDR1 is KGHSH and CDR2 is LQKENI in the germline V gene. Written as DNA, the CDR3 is TGTGCCAGCTCACAATTACAGGGGACGGACAACACTGAAGCTTTCTTT. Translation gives CASSQLQGTDNTEAFF.

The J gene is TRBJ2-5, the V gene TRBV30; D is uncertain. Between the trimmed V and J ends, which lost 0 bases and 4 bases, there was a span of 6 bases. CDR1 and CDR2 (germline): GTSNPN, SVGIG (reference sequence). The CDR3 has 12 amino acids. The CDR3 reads CAWSVSGETQYF. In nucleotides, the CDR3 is TGTGCCTGGAGTGTCTCCGGAGAGACCCAGTACTTC.